This T cell receptor (beta chain) emerged from a study of shared clonotypes between healthy human individuals (dated by TCRdb to about 2020). The study in broad terms: A few men and two women, aged 18 to 49 years, made up the cohort. Different laboratories and diverse techniques were used to prepare libraries and sequence TCR repertoires, to increase sequencing depth and limit assay-specific biases. Blood TCR repertoires of roughly five healthy adults were deeply sequenced to estimate repertoire size and the extent of clonotype sharing between individuals. For each donor, CD4 naive and CD4 memory were each run on three plates, CD8 naive on two plates, and CD8 memory on one plate. Each donor's leukapheresis produced roughly between about 0.85 and 10 billion PBMCs. General study outcomes and caveats: Larger estimated clonotype richness was generally found for naive subsets than for memory subsets. Even with the large sequencing depth, rarefaction of the sorted-subset datasets indicated that sequencing was incomplete. The small number of donors limited the genetic and exposure-history diversity represented. When four donors were compared, the shared fraction of clonotypes was around 4.6% for naive CD4, approximately 3.5% for naive CD8, about 2.5% for memory CD4, and 0.4% for memory CD8. Compared with non-shared clonotypes, clonotypes shared by all four sorted-subset donors had higher generation probabilities. Pairwise subsampling indicated that sequencing depth was expected to affect the degree of clonotype sharing among donors. Sampling was restricted to blood, and TCR repertoires in tissues likely differ from the TCR repertoires found in blood.

Using the deep immunoSEQ assay, multiplex PCR amplified TCR CDR3 regions from genomic DNA. Extracted genomic DNA from each cell subset was distributed evenly across all wells of several immunoSEQ 96-well plates, and each plate was treated as a replicate. For sorted subsets, 200 to 250 ng genomic DNA, equal to 30,000 to 35,000 T cell genomes, was loaded into each replicate PCR. Purified libraries were measured with a Qubit 3.0 fluorometer, size-checked on a Bioanalyzer 2100, and measured again with the KAPA Library Quantification kit. Every immunoSEQ 96-well plate was sequenced on a separate single-read 150-cycle Illumina NextSeq 550 flow cell. The original methods were these. The immunoSEQ output contained only junctional sequences without quality scores, so filtering could not match that applied to full-length reads. To assign V/J genes and CDR3, sequences were annotated against IMGT germline references using PyIR, a Python wrapper for IgBLAST v1.9. Reads were removed for weak V/J assignments (E-value above 1e-6), missing CDR3, stop codons, out-of-frame junctions, or ambiguous translated residues. A V3J clonotype was defined by an identical inferred V gene, J gene, and CDR3 amino acid sequence. Percentage overlap between repertoires was calculated by dividing the number of shared unique clonotypes by the size of the smaller repertoire. RTK rarefaction, the Chao1 estimator, and Recon v2.1 estimates of unobserved clonotypes were used to assess repertoire richness. OLGA was used to compute generation probabilities for all TCRbeta clonotypes that the gDNA method yielded from a few donors. Here the immuneACCESS table is served through TCRdb, limited to in-frame sequences with V and J called. Missing clones are a known gap in these copies; in checked studies unresolved V genes cover under half, and the rest lacks a known reason. That table furnishes V, J and clone size, whereas the DNA furnished D and trimming. The sample contains over a million clones, about 80% of them found a single time. The ten largest clones take up about 1.5% of the sample.

The table lists this clone with a few counts. Which antigen it targets is not known. The sample holds no much larger clone one base away, and base qualities are not on file. Donors were healthy HIV-negative adults with no recently reported acute infections or vaccinations. Only Caucasian adults living in Nashville, Tennessee, USA were represented among the donors. Magnetic negative selection was used to enrich CD4+ T cells, after which naive cells were positively selected on CD45RA and the negative fraction became the memory subset. Blood was collected by leukapheresis, and PBMCs were isolated by Ficoll-Histopaque density gradient centrifugation and then cryopreserved in liquid nitrogen vapor phase. Purity and quantity of every magnetically sorted T cell population were checked by analytical flow cytometry. From each sorted fraction, genomic DNA was isolated and quantified by UV absorbance on a Nanodrop 2000c.

CDR1 and CDR2 (SEHNR, FQNEAQ) derive from the germline V gene (reference sequence). V and J lose 1 base and 7 bases, and a span of 14 bases separates them. From the cysteine up to the phenylalanine, the CDR3 has a length of 14 residues. Only CDR3 DNA is held: 42 bases, read in frame from base 1. Sequencing used memory CD4+ T cells sorted from blood. Sample cell subset or site, as interpreted from the label and publication: CD45RA-negative fraction. The rearranged chain carries TRBV7-9 and TRBJ2-7; TRBD2 is a weak D gene call, 5 bases matching. This TCR was recovered from a man in his late teens or twenties in good health. The CDR3 sequence is CASSLGPGSGEQYF. The nucleotide sequence is given as TGTGCCAGCAGCTTAGGTCCGGGCTCGGGAGAGCAGTACTTC.